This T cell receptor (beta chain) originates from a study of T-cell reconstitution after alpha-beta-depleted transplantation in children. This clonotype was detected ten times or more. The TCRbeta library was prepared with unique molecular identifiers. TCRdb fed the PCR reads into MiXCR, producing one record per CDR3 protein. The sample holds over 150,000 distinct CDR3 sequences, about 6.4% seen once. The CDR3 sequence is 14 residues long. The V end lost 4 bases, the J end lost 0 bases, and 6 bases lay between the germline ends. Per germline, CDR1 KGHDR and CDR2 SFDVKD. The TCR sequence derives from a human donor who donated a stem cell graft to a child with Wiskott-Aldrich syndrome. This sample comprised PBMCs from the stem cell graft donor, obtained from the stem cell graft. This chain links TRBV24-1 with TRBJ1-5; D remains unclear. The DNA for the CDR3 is TGTGCCACCAGTGACACCTATAGCAATCAGCCCCAGCATTTT. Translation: CATSDTYSNQPQHF.